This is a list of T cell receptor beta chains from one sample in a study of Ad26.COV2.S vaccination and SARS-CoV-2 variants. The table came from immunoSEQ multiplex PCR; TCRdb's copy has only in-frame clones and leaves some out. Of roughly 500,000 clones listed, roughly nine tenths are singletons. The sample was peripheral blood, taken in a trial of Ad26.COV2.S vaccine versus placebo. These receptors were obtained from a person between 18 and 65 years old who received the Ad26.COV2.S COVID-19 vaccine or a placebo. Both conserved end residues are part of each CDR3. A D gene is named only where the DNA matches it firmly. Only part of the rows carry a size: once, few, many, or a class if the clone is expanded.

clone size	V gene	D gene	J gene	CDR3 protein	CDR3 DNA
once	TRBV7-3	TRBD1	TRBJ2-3	CASSYGTGNTQYF	TGTGCCAGCAGCTACGGGACAGGAAATACGCAGTATTTT
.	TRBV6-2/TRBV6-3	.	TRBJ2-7	CASSYSGPVAYEQYF	TGTGCCAGCAGTTACTCCGGGCCGGTGGCCTACGAGCAGTACTTC
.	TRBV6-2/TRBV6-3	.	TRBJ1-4	CASSSLGRNEKLFF	TGTGCCAGCAGTTCCTTGGGACGGAATGAAAAACTGTTTTTT
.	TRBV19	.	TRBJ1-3	CASSILNSGNTIYF	TGTGCCAGTAGTATCTTGAACTCTGGAAACACCATATATTTT
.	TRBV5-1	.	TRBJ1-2	CASSPHSEGEAGYTF	TGCGCCAGCAGCCCCCACTCGGAGGGGGAGGCTGGCTACACCTTC
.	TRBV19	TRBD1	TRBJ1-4	CASSITGAANEKLFF	TGTGCCAGTAGTATCACAGGGGCAGCTAATGAAAAACTGTTTTTT
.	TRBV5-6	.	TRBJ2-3	CASSPHQWGDTQYF	TGTGCCAGCAGCCCCCACCAGTGGGGCGATACGCAGTATTTT
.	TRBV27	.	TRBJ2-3	CASSEPRGDTQYF	TGTGCCAGCAGTGAACCTCGGGGAGATACGCAGTATTTT
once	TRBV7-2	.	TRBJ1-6	CASSLSPGGPLHF	TGTGCCAGCAGCTTAAGCCCGGGCGGGCCCCTCCACTTT
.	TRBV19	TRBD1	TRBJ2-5	CASSIGGTGYQETQYF	TGTGCCAGTAGTATCGGCGGGACAGGGTATCAAGAGACCCAGTACTTC
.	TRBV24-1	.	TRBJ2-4	CVLGTSQGWAKNIQYF	TGTGTGCTCGGGACGTCCCAGGGGTGGGCCAAAAACATTCAGTACTTC
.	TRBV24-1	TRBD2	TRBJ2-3	CATGRGTGGYTDTQYF	TGTGCCACCGGGCGGGGGACGGGTGGTTACACAGATACGCAGTATTTT
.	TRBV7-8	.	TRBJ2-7	CASSLIFQGGEQYF	TGTGCCAGCAGCTTAATCTTCCAGGGGGGCGAGCAGTACTTC
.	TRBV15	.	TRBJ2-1	CATGTGSYNEQFF	TGTGCCACCGGGACCGGCTCCTACAATGAGCAGTTCTTC
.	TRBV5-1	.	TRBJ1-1	CASSLEGDHAFF	TGCGCCAGCAGCTTGGAGGGAGACCATGCTTTCTTT
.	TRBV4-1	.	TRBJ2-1	CASSRRTSPYNEQFF	TGCGCCAGCAGTCGACGGACCAGTCCCTACAATGAGCAGTTCTTC
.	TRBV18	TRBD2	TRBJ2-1	CASSSSGAGDNEQFF	TGTGCCAGCTCTTCAAGCGGGGCTGGTGACAATGAGCAGTTCTTC
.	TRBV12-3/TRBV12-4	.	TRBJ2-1	CASSRGIVGQFF	TGTGCCAGCAGTCGAGGGATCGTAGGGCAGTTCTTC
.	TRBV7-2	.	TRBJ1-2	CASSSGTNYGYTF	TGTGCCAGCAGCTCCGGCACTAACTATGGCTACACCTTC
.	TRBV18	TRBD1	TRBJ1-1	CASSPPAMTGKAFF	TGTGCCAGCTCACCACCGGCTATGACAGGGAAGGCTTTCTTT
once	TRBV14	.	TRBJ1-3	CASSLSKRVHSGNTIYF	TGTGCCAGCAGCCTCTCAAAAAGGGTCCACTCTGGAAACACCATATATTTT
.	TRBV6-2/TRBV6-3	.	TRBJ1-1	CASSYPTGKGSDTEAFF	TGTGCCAGCAGTTACCCGACAGGTAAAGGGTCGGACACTGAAGCTTTCTTT
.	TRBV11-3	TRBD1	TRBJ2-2	CASSLVQGAGELFF	TGTGCCAGCAGCTTAGTACAGGGGGCCGGGGAGCTGTTTTTT
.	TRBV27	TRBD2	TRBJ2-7	CASSHQAGGGHEQYF	TGTGCCAGCAGTCATCAAGCGGGGGGAGGGCACGAGCAGTACTTC
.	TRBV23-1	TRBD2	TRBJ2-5	CASSPKLRDYYRAQYF	TGCGCCAGCAGTCCAAAACTCCGGGACTACTACCGAGCCCAGTACTTC
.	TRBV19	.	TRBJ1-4	CASSIGLGPNEKLFF	TGTGCCAGTAGTATTGGCTTGGGGCCTAATGAAAAACTGTTTTTT
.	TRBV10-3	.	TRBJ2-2	CATGDAANTGELFF	TGTGCCACCGGGGACGCAGCGAACACCGGGGAGCTGTTTTTT
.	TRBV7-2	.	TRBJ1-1	CASSLGVKNTEAFF	TGTGCCAGCAGCTTAGGGGTGAAGAACACTGAAGCTTTCTTT
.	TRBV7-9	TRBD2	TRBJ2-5	CASSSQAGMETQYF	TGTGCCAGCAGCTCCCAAGCGGGAATGGAGACCCAGTACTTC
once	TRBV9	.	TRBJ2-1	CASSVGRDNEQFF	TGTGCCAGCAGCGTAGGGCGGGATAATGAGCAGTTCTTC
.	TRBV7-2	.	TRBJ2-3	CASSLVAPSADTQYF	TGTGCCAGCAGCTTAGTGGCCCCTAGCGCAGATACGCAGTATTTT
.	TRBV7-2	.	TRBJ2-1	CASSLEGAAYNEQFF	TGTGCCAGCAGCTTAGAAGGGGCCGCCTACAATGAGCAGTTCTTC
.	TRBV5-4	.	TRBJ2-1	CASSLGPRSRSEQFF	TGTGCCAGCAGCTTGGGGCCTAGAAGTAGAAGTGAGCAGTTCTTC
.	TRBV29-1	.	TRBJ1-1	CSVLSRGTEAFF	TGCAGCGTCCTCTCCCGAGGCACTGAAGCTTTCTTT
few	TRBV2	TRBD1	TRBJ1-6	CASSERQGARSPLHF	TGTGCCAGCAGTGAAAGGCAGGGGGCTCGGTCACCCCTCCACTTT
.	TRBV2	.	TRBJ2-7	CASSSGGRSYEQYF	TGTGCCAGCAGTTCAGGGGGGAGGTCCTACGAGCAGTACTTC
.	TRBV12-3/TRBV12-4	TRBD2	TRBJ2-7	CASGRGFGEQYF	TGTGCCAGCGGGCGGGGGTTCGGGGAGCAGTACTTC
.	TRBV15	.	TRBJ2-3	CATSMGTDTDTQYF	TGTGCCACCAGCATGGGGACGGACACAGATACGCAGTATTTT
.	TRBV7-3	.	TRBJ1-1	CASSLAENTEAFF	TGTGCCAGCAGCTTAGCCGAGAACACTGAAGCTTTCTTT
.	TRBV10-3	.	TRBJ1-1	CAIKRGGDTEAFF	TGTGCCATCAAACGGGGGGGAGACACTGAAGCTTTCTTT
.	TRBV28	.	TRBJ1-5	CASSSWDGEYQPQHF	TGTGCCAGCAGCTCTTGGGACGGAGAATATCAGCCCCAGCATTTT
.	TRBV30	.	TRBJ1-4	CAWSVGVVEKLFF	TGTGCCTGGAGTGTGGGGGTGGTTGAAAAACTGTTTTTT